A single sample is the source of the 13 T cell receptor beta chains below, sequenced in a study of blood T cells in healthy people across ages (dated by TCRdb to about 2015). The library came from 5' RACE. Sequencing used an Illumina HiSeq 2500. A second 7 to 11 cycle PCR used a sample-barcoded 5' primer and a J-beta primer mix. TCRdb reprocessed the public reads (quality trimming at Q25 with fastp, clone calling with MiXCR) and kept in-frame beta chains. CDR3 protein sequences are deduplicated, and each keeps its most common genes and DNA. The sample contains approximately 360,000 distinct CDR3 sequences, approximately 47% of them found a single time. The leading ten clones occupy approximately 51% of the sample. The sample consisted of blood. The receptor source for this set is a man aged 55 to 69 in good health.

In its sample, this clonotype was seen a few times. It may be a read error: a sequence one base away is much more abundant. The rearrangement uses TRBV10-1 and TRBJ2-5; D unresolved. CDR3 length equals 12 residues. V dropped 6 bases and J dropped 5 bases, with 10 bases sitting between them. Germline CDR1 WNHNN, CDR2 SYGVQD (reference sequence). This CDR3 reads CASRDPAETQYF. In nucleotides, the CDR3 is TGCGCCAGCAGGGACCCAGCGGAGACCCAGTACTTC.

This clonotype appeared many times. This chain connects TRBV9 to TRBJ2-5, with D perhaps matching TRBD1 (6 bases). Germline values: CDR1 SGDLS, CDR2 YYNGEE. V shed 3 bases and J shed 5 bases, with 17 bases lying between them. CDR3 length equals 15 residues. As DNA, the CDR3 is TGTGCCAGCAGCGCACTACAGGGAATCGGGGAGACCCAGTACTTC. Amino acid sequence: CASSALQGIGETQYF.

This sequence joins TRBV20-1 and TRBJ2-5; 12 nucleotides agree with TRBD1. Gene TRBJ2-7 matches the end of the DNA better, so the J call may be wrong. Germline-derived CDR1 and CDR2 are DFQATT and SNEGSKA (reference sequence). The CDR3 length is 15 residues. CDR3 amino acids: CSARDWDRGLDEQYF. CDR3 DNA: TGCAGTGCTAGAGATTGGGACAGGGGGCTAGACGAGCAGTACTTC.

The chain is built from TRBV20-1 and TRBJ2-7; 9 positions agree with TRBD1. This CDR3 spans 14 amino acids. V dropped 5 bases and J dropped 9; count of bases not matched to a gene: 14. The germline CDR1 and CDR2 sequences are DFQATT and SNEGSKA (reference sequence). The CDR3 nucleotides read TGCAGTGCTCTTGCCGCTAACAGGGGGCAAGGGCAGTACTTC. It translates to CSALAANRGQGQYF.

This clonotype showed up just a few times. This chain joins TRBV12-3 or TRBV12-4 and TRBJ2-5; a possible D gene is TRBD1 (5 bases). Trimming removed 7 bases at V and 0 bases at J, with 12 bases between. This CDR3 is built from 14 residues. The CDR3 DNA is TGTGCCAGCACCCCCGACAGAAACCAAGAGACCCAGTACTTC. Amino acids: CASTPDRNQETQYF.

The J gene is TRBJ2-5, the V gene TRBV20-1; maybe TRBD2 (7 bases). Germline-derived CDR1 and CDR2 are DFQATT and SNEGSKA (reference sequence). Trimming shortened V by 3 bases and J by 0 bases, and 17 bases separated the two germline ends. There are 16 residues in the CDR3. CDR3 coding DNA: TGCAGTGCTAGGTCGGTACGGGGGGCCTACCAAGAGACCCAGTACTTC. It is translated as CSARSVRGAYQETQYF.

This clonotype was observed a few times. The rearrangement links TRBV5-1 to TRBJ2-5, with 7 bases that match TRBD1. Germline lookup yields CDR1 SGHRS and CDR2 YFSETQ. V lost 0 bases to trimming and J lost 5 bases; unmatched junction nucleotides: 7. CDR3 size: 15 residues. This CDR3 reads CASSLETGIGETQYF. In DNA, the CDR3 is TGCGCCAGCAGCTTGGAGACAGGGATCGGGGAGACCCAGTACTTC. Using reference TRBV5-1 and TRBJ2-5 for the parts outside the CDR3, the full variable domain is KAGVTQTPRYLIKTRGQQVTLSCSPISGHRSVSWYQQTPGQGLQFLFEYFSETQRNKGNFPGRFSGRQFSNSRSEMNVSTLELGDSALYLCASSLETGIGETQYFGPGTRLLVL.

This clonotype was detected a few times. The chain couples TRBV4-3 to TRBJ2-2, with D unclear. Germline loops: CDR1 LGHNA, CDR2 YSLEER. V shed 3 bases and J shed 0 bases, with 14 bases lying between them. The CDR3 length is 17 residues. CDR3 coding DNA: TGCGCCAGCAGCCAGAAAGGACGGTACGCGAACACCGGGGAGCTGTTTTTT. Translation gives CASSQKGRYANTGELFF.

CDR3 in DNA: TGTGCCAGCAGTTTAGAGCCCGTCGGGAACGAAAAACTGTTTTTT. Amino acids: CASSLEPVGNEKLFF. V is TRBV28 and J is TRBJ1-4; no clear D. With 2 bases removed from V and 8 bases from J, the gap between germline ends came to 15 bases. Looked up from germline, CDR1 is MDHEN and CDR2 is SYDVKM. The CDR3 loop spans 15 amino acids.

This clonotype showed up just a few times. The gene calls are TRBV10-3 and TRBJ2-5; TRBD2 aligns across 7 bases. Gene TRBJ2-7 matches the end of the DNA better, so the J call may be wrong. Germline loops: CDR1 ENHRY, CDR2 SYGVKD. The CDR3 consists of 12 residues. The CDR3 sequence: CAIRGGDYEQYF. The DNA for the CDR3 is TGTGCCATCAGGGGGGGGGACTACGAGCAGTACTTC.

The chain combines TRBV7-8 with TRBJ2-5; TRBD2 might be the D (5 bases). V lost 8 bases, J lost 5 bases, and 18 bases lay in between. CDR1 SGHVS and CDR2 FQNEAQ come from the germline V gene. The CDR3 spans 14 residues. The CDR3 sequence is CASGASGRGETQYF. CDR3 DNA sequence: TGTGCCAGCGGAGCCTCGGGGAGAGGGGAGACCCAGTACTTC. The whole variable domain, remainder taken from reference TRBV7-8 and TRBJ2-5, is GAGVSQSPRYKVAKRGQDVALRCDPISGHVSLFWYQQALGQGPEFLTYFQNEAQLDKSGLPSDRFFAERPEGSVSTLKIQRTQQEDSAVYLCASGASGRGETQYFGPGTRLLVL.

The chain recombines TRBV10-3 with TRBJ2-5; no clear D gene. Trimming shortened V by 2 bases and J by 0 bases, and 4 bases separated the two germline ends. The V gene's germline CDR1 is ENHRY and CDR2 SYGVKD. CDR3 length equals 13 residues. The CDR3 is CAISEGYQETQYF. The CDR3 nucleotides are TGTGCCATCAGTGAGGGGTACCAAGAGACCCAGTACTTC.

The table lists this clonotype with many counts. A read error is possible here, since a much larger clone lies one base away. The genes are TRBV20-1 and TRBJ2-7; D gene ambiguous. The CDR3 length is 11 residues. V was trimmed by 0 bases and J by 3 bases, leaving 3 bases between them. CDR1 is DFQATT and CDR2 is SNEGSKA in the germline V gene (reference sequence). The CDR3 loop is CSARDGYEQYF. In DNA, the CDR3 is TGCAGTGCTAGAGACGGCTACGAGCAGTACTTC.